Here is one TCR beta chain with its context. There are 17 residues in the CDR3. Trimming took 1 base from V and 6 from J, leaving 21 bases between them. CDR1 is DFQATT and CDR2 is SNEGSKA in the germline V gene (reference sequence). TCRdb reprocessed the 5' RACE reads via MiXCR and lists one record per CDR3 protein. Here the sample spans under 35,000 distinct CDR3 sequences, roughly 25% being singletons. The sequencing sample was made of naive CD4+ T cells sorted from a lymph node. Subset in this sample: naive CD4+ T cells, CD4+CD45RA+CD25-. The clonotype was recovered from a female donor with breast cancer. The chain has TRBV20-1 and TRBJ2-2; D unclear. Written as DNA, the CDR3 is TGCAGTGCTAGAGCATCGGAGCATTACACTTTACCCGGGGAGCTGTTTTTT. It yields the protein CSARASEHYTLPGELFF.